This T cell receptor beta chain was retrieved from a study of T cells in Graves' hyperthyroidism and ophthalmopathy. TCR beta CDR3 regions were amplified from RNA. Primed by the HTBI set, a first-round RT-PCR was run on the TCR CDR3. TCRdb used MiXCR to reprocess the multiplex PCR reads, holding one entry per CDR3 protein. The sample holds hundreds of thousands of distinct CDR3 sequences, 19% seen once. This clonotype was seen repeatedly, ten times or more. Material for sequencing was blood. This sequence was found in a woman in her late teens or twenties with Graves' hyperthyroidism.

The CDR3 spells CASRLKGGSYEQYF. In DNA, the CDR3 is TGTGCCAGCAGATTAAAGGGGGGATCCTACGAGCAGTACTTC. The V gene is TRBV12-3 or TRBV12-4, the J gene TRBJ2-7; D tentatively reads TRBD1 or TRBD2 (6 bases each). Trimming removed 6 bases at V and 1 base at J, with 13 bases between. There are 14 residues in the CDR3.